This T cell receptor (beta chain) was profiled in a study of regulatory T cells in long-lasting Graves disease. This sample's time point: newly diagnosed GD, antithyroid drugs for less than 3 months. PBMC-derived RNA was used for the TCR library. Germline V CDR1 and CDR2: LNHDA, SQIVND (reference sequence). The V end lost 5 bases, the J end lost 5 bases, and 15 bases lay between the germline ends. The CDR3 is made up of 14 amino acids. The TCR beta library used iRepertoire HTBI primers with Arm-PCR amplification of CDR3. Each CDR3 protein gets one entry after TCRdb re-called the multiplex PCR reads with MiXCR. The repertoire holds about 560,000 distinct CDR3 sequences, with 16% as singletons. These records were also assigned to another study, of T cells in Graves' hyperthyroidism and ophthalmopathy. That source notes: The primer set for the first-round RT-PCR of the TCR CDR3 was HTBI.

The source material was peripheral blood mononuclear cells (PBMCs), sampled at new diagnosis, from a patient treated with antithyroid drugs. The V call is TRBV19, the J call TRBJ1-1, with D perhaps matching TRBD1 (5 bases). The origin of this receptor is a man between 18 and 35 years old with Graves disease. The chain's CDR3 is CASSRGGLTTEAFF. The CDR3 DNA reads TGTGCCAGTAGTCGGGGGGGATTGACTACTGAAGCTTTCTTT.